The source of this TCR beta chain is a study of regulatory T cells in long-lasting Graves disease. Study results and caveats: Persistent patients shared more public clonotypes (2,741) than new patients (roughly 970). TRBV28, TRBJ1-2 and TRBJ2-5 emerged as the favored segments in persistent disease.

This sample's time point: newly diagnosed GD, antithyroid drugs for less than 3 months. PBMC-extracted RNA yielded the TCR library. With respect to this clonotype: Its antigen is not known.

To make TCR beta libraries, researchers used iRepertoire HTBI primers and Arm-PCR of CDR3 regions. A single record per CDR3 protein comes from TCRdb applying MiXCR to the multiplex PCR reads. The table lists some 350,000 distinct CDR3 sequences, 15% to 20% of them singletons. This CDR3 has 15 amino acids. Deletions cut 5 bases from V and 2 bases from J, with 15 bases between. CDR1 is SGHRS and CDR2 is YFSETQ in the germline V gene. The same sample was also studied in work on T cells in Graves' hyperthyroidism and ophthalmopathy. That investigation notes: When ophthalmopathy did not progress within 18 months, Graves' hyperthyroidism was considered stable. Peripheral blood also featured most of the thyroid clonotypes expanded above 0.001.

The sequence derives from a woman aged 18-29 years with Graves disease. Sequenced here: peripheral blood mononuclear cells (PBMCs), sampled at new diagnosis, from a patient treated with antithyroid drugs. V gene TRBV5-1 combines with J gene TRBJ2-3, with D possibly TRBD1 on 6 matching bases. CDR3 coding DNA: TGCGCCAGCAGGGATTCGGGACACTACACAGATACGCAGTATTTT. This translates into CASRDSGHYTDTQYF.